Below, 21 T cell receptor beta chains from the same sample are listed, as sequenced in a study of T cell changes during pregnancy in multiple sclerosis. Using immunoSEQ multiplex PCR, the repertoire was profiled, and TCRdb retains in-frame clones only, with some absent. The sample consists of about 55,000 clones, 94% of them appearing once. Source: CD8+ T cells from peripheral blood mononuclear cells, taken after pregnancy. All receptors derive from a female donor with multiple sclerosis, enrolled in a pregnancy study.

V usage is TRBV5-4 and J usage is TRBJ1-1, with 7 nucleotides matching TRBD1. The J segment lost 3 bases and the V segment lost 7 bases, leaving 6 bases of the junction unmatched. CDR3 length: 13 residues. Germline lookup yields CDR1 SGHNT and CDR2 YYREEE (reference sequence). CDR3 DNA: TGTGCCAGCGCCACTACAGGGGACACTGAAGCTTTCTTT. Protein product: CASATTGDTEAFF.

The V call is TRBV2, the J call TRBJ1-2; D is unclear. Germline V gene data show CDR1 as SNHLY and CDR2 as FYNNEI. This CDR3 has 11 residues. Trimming shortened V by 7 bases and J by 5 bases, and 8 bases separated the two germline ends. CDR3 bases: TGTGCCAGCATGACTCTATATGGCTACACCTTC. Translation gives CASMTLYGYTF.

The chain employs TRBV4-2 and TRBJ2-1; D unresolved. The CDR3 has 12 residues. The germline V gene has CDR1 LGHNA and CDR2 YNFKEQ. Trimming cost V 4 bases and J 6 bases, with 7 bases left between them. Here the CDR3 reads CASSPTGNEQFF. The CDR3, as DNA: TGTGCCAGCAGCCCGACGGGCAATGAGCAGTTCTTC.

This chain joins TRBV7-9 and TRBJ2-7; 11 bases are a match to TRBD2. Germline assignment: CDR1 SEHNR and CDR2 FQNEAQ (reference sequence). The V gene end was trimmed by 5 bases and the J gene end by 3 bases; junction bases not matched to a gene: 12. CDR3 length: 17 amino acids. This chain's CDR3 is CASSILAGGFRSYEQYF. CDR3 nucleotides: TGTGCCAGCAGCATCCTAGCGGGAGGTTTTCGGAGCTACGAGCAGTACTTC. Full variable domain (remainder filled in from reference TRBV7-9 and TRBJ2-7): DTGVSQNPRHKITKRGQNVTFRCDPISEHNRLYWYRQTLGQGPEFLTYFQNEAQLEKSRLLSDRFSAERPKGSFSTLEIQRTEQGDSAMYLCASSILAGGFRSYEQYFGPGTRLTVT.

CDR3 protein: CASGSRKAKNIQYF. The DNA of the CDR3 is TGTGCCAGTGGAAGCAGGAAAGCCAAAAACATTCAGTACTTC. The V gene is TRBV19, the J gene TRBJ2-4; no firm D call. The germline V and J ends were trimmed by 8 bases and 0 bases, with 11 bases remaining between them. Germline V CDR1 and CDR2: LNHDA, SQIVND (reference sequence). The CDR3 has 14 residues.

This clone was seen only once. The V call is TRBV4-1, the J call TRBJ1-2; 7 bases agree with TRBD1. Germline assignment: CDR1 MGHRA and CDR2 YSYEKL. Trimming at V came to 1 base and at J to 7 bases, leaving 6 bases not matched to a gene. This CDR3 has 14 residues. The CDR3 nucleotides read TGCGCCAGCAGCCAAGCGACAGGGTTGGGTGGCTACACCTTC. It codes for CASSQATGLGGYTF.

The chain employs TRBV18 and TRBJ2-7; 8 bases align to TRBD1. V shed 3 bases, J shed 5 bases, and the junction held 12 bases outside the gene matches. The CDR3 is 16 residues long. In germline, CDR1 is KGHSH, CDR2 LQKENI. DNA for the CDR3: TGTGCCAGCTCACCCGGTGGGCAGGGGGCTTTCGACGAGCAGTACTTC. Translation: CASSPGGQGAFDEQYF.

V usage is TRBV2 and J usage is TRBJ2-1; 10 nucleotides line up with TRBD2. The CDR3 has 18 residues. Germline values: CDR1 SNHLY, CDR2 FYNNEI. J gave up 5 bases and V 2 bases, and 12 bases lay outside the gene matches. CDR3 sequence reads: CASSESASGSIRDNEQFF. The CDR3 DNA reads TGTGCCAGCAGTGAATCGGCTAGCGGGAGTATCAGGGACAATGAGCAGTTCTTC.

This chain links TRBV27 with TRBJ1-5; D gene ambiguous. Germline V lookup: CDR1 MNHEY, CDR2 SMNVEV (reference sequence). Trimming took off 5 bases at V and 6 bases at J, with 11 bases between the two ends. The CDR3 has 13 amino acids. The chain's CDR3 is CASSPPGGQPQHF. CDR3 nucleotides: TGTGCCAGCAGTCCCCCAGGAGGTCAGCCCCAGCATTTT.

J is TRBJ2-1 and V is TRBV30, with D possibly matching TRBD2 (5 bases). Germline CDR1 reads GTSNPN; CDR2 reads SVGIG (reference sequence). This CDR3 is built from 13 residues. V shed 0 bases and J shed 10 bases, with 13 bases lying between them. The CDR3 DNA follows: TGTGCCTGGAGTGTACGGGCGGGCCTAGAGCAGTTCTTC. Its translation: CAWSVRAGLEQFF.

V is TRBV6-1 and J is TRBJ2-7, with TRBD1 as a possible D gene (7 bases). Trimming took off 2 bases at V and 1 base at J, with 12 bases between the two ends. CDR1 and CDR2 from the germline V gene are MNHNS and SASEGT. The CDR3 is 15 amino acids. The DNA of the CDR3 is TGTGCCAGCAGTGAAAGGGCAGGGGGGTCCTACGAGCAGTACTTC. Encoded protein: CASSERAGGSYEQYF.

V and J are TRBV7-8 and TRBJ1-3; TRBD1 agrees at 9 bases. Germline V gene sequence: CDR1 SGHVS, CDR2 FQNEAQ. Trimming at V came to 5 bases and at J to 4 bases, leaving 12 bases not matched to a gene. This CDR3 comprises 17 residues. This chain's CDR3 is CASSPPFGTGNGNTIYF. The DNA for the CDR3 is TGTGCCAGCAGCCCTCCTTTCGGGACAGGGAACGGAAACACCATATATTTT.

The chain combines TRBV14 with TRBJ1-2, with D tentatively TRBD1 (5 bases). Germline CDR1 and CDR2: SGHDN and FVKESK. This CDR3 is 14 amino acids long. V gave up 3 bases and J gave up 4 bases, with 12 bases separating them. The CDR3 DNA reads TGTGCCAGCAGCCAGATTGCGGGGGGCTATGGCTACACCTTC. It codes for CASSQIAGGYGYTF.

The rearrangement uses TRBV11-2 and TRBJ2-7; 7 bases match TRBD2. This CDR3 has 15 amino acids. The J segment lost 0 bases and the V segment lost 1 base, leaving 3 bases of the junction unmatched. Germline values: CDR1 SGHAT, CDR2 FQNNGV. The DNA of the CDR3 is TGTGCCAGCAGCTTAGGTGGCGGGGGCTCCTACGAGCAGTACTTC. It yields the protein CASSLGGGGSYEQYF.

Only a few counts were recorded for this clone. The chain joins TRBV19 to TRBJ1-5; a possible D gene is TRBD1 (6 bases). V lost 7 bases to trimming and J lost 2 bases, with 12 bases between them. The CDR3 has 14 amino acids. Per the germline V gene, CDR1 is LNHDA and CDR2 is SQIVND (reference sequence). In nucleotides, the CDR3 is TGTGCCAGTATGTGGGGGCAGGGCAATCAGCCCCAGCATTTT. This translates into CASMWGQGNQPQHF.

The rearrangement uses TRBV2 and TRBJ1-2, with D perhaps matching TRBD1 (5 bases). V lost 8 bases and J lost 1, with 20 bases in between. The germline gives CDR1 SNHLY, CDR2 FYNNEI. The CDR3 is 16 amino acids. CDR3 in DNA: TGTGCCAGCCGGTATGGAAGGCAGGGAAATAACTATGGCTACACCTTC. Its translation is CASRYGRQGNNYGYTF.

The chain combines TRBV6-6 with TRBJ2-3; 8 bases match TRBD1. The trim removed 7 bases at V and 6 bases at J, leaving 6 bases unmatched. CDR3 length: 13 amino acids. Germline CDR1 and CDR2: MNHNY and SVGAGI (reference sequence). CDR3 DNA sequence: TGTGCCAGCAAGGACAGGGAAACTGATACGCAGTATTTT. Translating gives CASKDRETDTQYF.

This chain links TRBV28 with TRBJ1-5, with D unclear. The CDR3 runs to 15 residues. Trimming stripped 2 bases from V and 2 bases from J, with 10 bases between. Germline-derived CDR1 and CDR2 are MDHEN and SYDVKM. CDR3 region: CASSLNAYGNQPQHF. The CDR3 nucleotides read TGTGCCAGCAGTTTAAATGCGTATGGCAATCAGCCCCAGCATTTT.

J is TRBJ1-3 and V is TRBV7-8, with D perhaps TRBD1 (5 bases). This CDR3 comprises 16 residues. With 5 bases removed from V and 0 bases from J, the gap between germline ends came to 14 bases. From germline, CDR1 is SGHVS and CDR2 FQNEAQ. The CDR3 bases are TGTGCCAGCAGCCCCTGGACGGGGGACTCTGGAAACACCATATATTTT. This gives the protein CASSPWTGDSGNTIYF.

The table lists this clone with a few counts. Here the CDR3 reads CASSLDISNQPQHF. The CDR3 DNA is TGTGCCAGCAGCTTGGACATTAGCAATCAGCCCCAGCATTTT. This rearrangement joins TRBV7-9 to TRBJ1-5; a possible D gene is TRBD1 (5 bases). With 3 bases removed from V and 0 bases from J, the gap between germline ends came to 6 bases. The CDR3 has 14 residues. Germline CDR1 reads SEHNR; CDR2 reads FQNEAQ (reference sequence).

This chain connects TRBV10-3 to TRBJ1-1, with TRBD1 matching over 7 bases. The CDR3 runs 13 residues. The V and J ends lost 10 bases and 3 bases, in that order; junction bases with no gene match: 8. Germline V gene sequence: CDR1 ENHRY, CDR2 SYGVKD. The chain's CDR3 is CATRAGQHTEAFF. CDR3 bases: TGTGCCACCCGTGCGGGACAGCACACTGAAGCTTTCTTT.